One and the same sample provided the 27 T cell receptor beta chains below, sequenced in a study of T cells after yellow fever vaccination (dated by TCRdb to the late 2010s). Preparation of the library involved 5' RACE. TCRdb names Illumina HiSeq 2500 as the instrument used. TCRdb reprocessed the public reads (quality trimming at Q25 with fastp, clone calling with MiXCR) and kept in-frame beta chains. Here each entry gathers all rows of one CDR3 protein and keeps the most common genes and DNA. This sample is represented by some 560,000 distinct CDR3 sequences; about 19% of them were singletons. Together, the top ten hold over 11% of the sample. Per the publication, the treatment or condition label means: live attenuated yellow fever vaccine strain. Sequencing used PBMCs, obtained 15 days after the yellow fever booster vaccination. The receptors derive from a man aged 25-45 years who received the YFV17D yellow fever vaccine.

This chain links TRBV24-1 with TRBJ2-3; weak D call: TRBD2 (6 bases). Germline loops: CDR1 KGHDR, CDR2 SFDVKD. V was trimmed by 4 bases and J by 4 bases, leaving 14 bases between them. This CDR3 has 15 amino acids. The CDR3 is CATSEAGTDSDTQYF. Written as DNA, the CDR3 is TGTGCCACCAGTGAGGCCGGGACTGACTCAGATACGCAGTATTTT.

The J gene is TRBJ2-3, the V gene TRBV20-1; no clear D. The CDR3 contains 13 residues. The ends were cut back, 5 bases at V and 4 bases at J, with 13 bases in the middle. Per germline, CDR1 DFQATT and CDR2 SNEGSKA (reference sequence). CDR3 in amino acids: CSADTTVADTQYF. CDR3 nucleotides: TGCAGTGCTGATACTACCGTGGCAGATACGCAGTATTTT.

The sample holds a few counts of this clonotype. The rearrangement uses TRBV9 and TRBJ2-1; 9 bases are shared with TRBD2. The CDR3 totals 16 residues. The ends lost 0 bases at V and 3 bases at J; junction bases unmatched: 4. Germline V gene data show CDR1 as SGDLS and CDR2 as YYNGEE. Here the CDR3 reads CASSVGASGIYNEQFF. The CDR3 nucleotides are TGTGCCAGCAGCGTAGGTGCTAGCGGGATCTACAATGAGCAGTTCTTC.

This clonotype was detected only a few times. The gene calls are TRBV9 and TRBJ1-6; perhaps TRBD1 as D (5 bases). Germline V lookup: CDR1 SGDLS, CDR2 YYNGEE. The germline V and J ends were trimmed by 0 bases and 7 bases, with 11 bases remaining between them. There are 15 residues in the CDR3. The CDR3 DNA reads TGTGCCAGCAGCGTAGGAGGGGATTGGAATTCACCCCTCCACTTT. It codes for CASSVGGDWNSPLHF.

This clonotype has a single count. V and J are TRBV5-1 and TRBJ2-3; D is unclear. Trimming removed 1 base at V and 1 base at J, with 13 bases between. Germline-derived CDR1 and CDR2 are SGHRS and YFSETQ. The CDR3 has 16 amino acids. Here the CDR3 DNA reads TGCGCCAGCAGCTTGTCGTTGGGTGGAGGCACAGATACGCAGTATTTT. Translating it yields CASSLSLGGGTDTQYF.

This clonotype was counted a few times. V usage is TRBV18 and J usage is TRBJ2-3; D is perhaps TRBD2 (6 bases). Germline V gives CDR1 KGHSH, CDR2 LQKENI. This CDR3 region has 16 residues. V lost 3 bases to trimming and J lost 3 bases, with 16 bases between them. The chain's CDR3 is CASSPTSPGITDTQYF. DNA for the CDR3: TGTGCCAGCTCACCTACTAGCCCGGGAATAACAGATACGCAGTATTTT.

This clonotype was detected only a few times. The DNA for the CDR3 is TGTGCCAGCAGCTTTTTACCGGGACAGAAAGAGACCCAGTACTTC. As protein: CASSFLPGQKETQYF. The chain combines TRBV11-2 with TRBJ2-5, with 7 bases matching TRBD1. V shed 3 bases, J shed 3 bases, and the junction held 7 bases outside the gene matches. CDR3 length: 15 amino acids. The germline V gene has CDR1 SGHAT and CDR2 FQNNGV.

This clonotype was recorded a few times. The V and J genes are TRBV27 and TRBJ2-7, with 12 bases aligning to TRBD2. The V gene end was trimmed by 9 bases and the J gene end by 5 bases; junction bases not matched to a gene: 5. The CDR3 has 13 residues. The germline CDR1 and CDR2 sequences are MNHEY and SMNVEV (reference sequence). The CDR3 DNA is TGTGCCAGTCGACTAGCGGGGGTCAACGAGCAGTACTTC. Its translation is CASRLAGVNEQYF.

The chain links TRBV12-3 or TRBV12-4 to TRBJ2-7, with 8 bases fitting TRBD2. CDR3 length: 14 residues. J was trimmed by 3 bases and V by 5 bases; bases with no gene match: 6. The CDR3 DNA is TGTGCCAGCAGTCCGGGGGGGGACGGCTACGAGCAGTACTTC. This sequence encodes CASSPGGDGYEQYF.

This chain links TRBV4-3 with TRBJ1-2, with 8 positions matching TRBD1. V lost 4 bases, J lost 4 bases, and 8 bases stayed unmatched. In germline, CDR1 is LGHNA, CDR2 YSLEER. The CDR3 is 15 amino acids. The CDR3, as DNA: TGCGCCAGCAGCCCGACCCGGGACAGGCTCTATGGCTACACCTTC. Its protein product is CASSPTRDRLYGYTF.

This sequence joins TRBV5-1 and TRBJ1-1, with D tentatively TRBD1 (5 bases). Germline V CDR1 and CDR2: SGHRS, YFSETQ. The ends were cut back, 3 bases at V and 9 bases at J, with 12 bases in the middle. CDR3 length: 12 residues. The CDR3 loop reads CASSSQQDQAFF. The CDR3 DNA sequence: TGCGCCAGCAGCTCACAACAGGATCAAGCTTTCTTT.

The V and J genes are TRBV5-1 and TRBJ1-3; no clear D. The CDR3 totals 15 residues. Germline CDR1 reads SGHRS; CDR2 reads YFSETQ. With 4 bases removed from V and 0 bases from J, the gap between germline ends came to 11 bases. The CDR3 sequence is CASSATTSSGNTIYF. CDR3 DNA: TGCGCCAGCAGCGCGACAACCAGCTCTGGAAACACCATATATTTT.

The CDR3 reads CASSQDSYQETQYF. The CDR3 DNA reads TGTGCCAGCTCACAAGACAGCTACCAAGAGACCCAGTACTTC. V usage is TRBV18 and J usage is TRBJ2-5, with D perhaps matching TRBD1 (5 bases). Per germline, CDR1 KGHSH and CDR2 LQKENI. The CDR3 length is 14 residues. Trimming removed 4 bases from V and 0 bases from J, with 9 bases in between.

The V gene is TRBV5-4, the J gene TRBJ2-1; unclear D gene. Trimming shortened V by 4 bases and J by 6 bases, and 11 bases separated the two germline ends. Germline CDR1 and CDR2: SGHNT and YYREEE (reference sequence). The CDR3 is 13 amino acids. The CDR3 DNA follows: TGTGCCAGCAGCCCAAGCTTAGTCAATGAGCAGTTCTTC. Its translation: CASSPSLVNEQFF.

This clonotype has just a few counts. The rearrangement joins TRBV6-1 to TRBJ1-1; tentatively, D is TRBD1 (5 bases). This CDR3 is 16 amino acids long. From germline, CDR1 is MNHNS and CDR2 SASEGT. V was cut by 3 bases and J by 2 bases, with 16 bases left in between. CDR3 protein: CASSDITTERNTEAFF. CDR3 in DNA: TGTGCCAGCAGTGATATAACGACAGAGCGAAACACTGAAGCTTTCTTT.

The chain couples TRBV2 to TRBJ2-7, with D perhaps assigned TRBD1 or TRBD2 (5 bases each). The V gene lost 6 bases and the J gene lost 11 bases, with 23 bases spanning the gap. The CDR3 totals 14 residues. CDR1 and CDR2 from the germline V gene are SNHLY and FYNNEI. CDR3 region: CASRHRDLDNLEYF. CDR3 nucleotide sequence: TGTGCCAGCAGACACCGGGACCTCGACAATCTAGAGTACTTC.

The gene calls are TRBV20-1 and TRBJ1-1, with D possibly matching TRBD1 (6 bases). V lost 6 bases and J 7 bases, leaving 12 bases between the germline ends. The CDR3 is made up of 11 amino acids. CDR1 and CDR2 from the germline V gene are DFQATT and SNEGSKA (reference sequence). The CDR3 loop reads CSATVTGEAFF. The CDR3 nucleotides read TGCAGTGCAACCGTGACAGGTGAAGCTTTCTTT.

The chain recombines TRBV12-3 or TRBV12-4 with TRBJ1-2; D is ambiguous. Trimming pared 4 bases from V and 7 bases from J, leaving 10 bases between. The CDR3 length is 12 residues. This CDR3 reads CASSSGDRGYTF. In nucleotides, the CDR3 is TGTGCCAGCAGTTCAGGTGATCGTGGCTACACCTTC.

The gene calls are TRBV10-3 and TRBJ2-3, with D tentatively TRBD1 (6 bases). Trimming left V 6 bases short and J 3 bases short, with 7 bases between. The CDR3 runs to 12 residues. Germline CDR1 reads ENHRY; CDR2 reads SYGVKD. The DNA of the CDR3 is TGTGCCATCAGCGGGACAACAGATACGCAGTATTTT. Translated: CAISGTTDTQYF.

V gene TRBV7-2 combines with J gene TRBJ2-3; 12 bases match TRBD2. This CDR3 is built from 16 residues. Germline CDR1 and CDR2: SGHTA and FQGNSA. Germline trimming cut 4 bases from V and 5 bases from J; bases unmatched to any gene: 7. The CDR3: CASSSTSGSLVDTQYF. The CDR3 DNA reads as TGTGCCAGCAGCTCGACTAGCGGGAGTTTGGTAGATACGCAGTATTTT.

This clonotype was seen a few times. V is TRBV15 and J is TRBJ2-7, with D perhaps matching TRBD2 (6 bases). The V gene's germline CDR1 is LNHNV and CDR2 YYDKDF (reference sequence). V lost 0 bases, J lost 2 bases, and 11 bases lay in between. CDR3 length equals 15 residues. CDR3 in amino acids: CATSRDGGMAYEQYF. The CDR3 nucleotides are TGTGCCACCAGCAGAGATGGAGGGATGGCCTACGAGCAGTACTTC.

The chain joins TRBV7-3 to TRBJ2-2, with 9 nucleotides matching TRBD2. Germline V CDR1 and CDR2: SGHTA, FQGTGA. The CDR3 runs to 15 residues. Losses at the gene ends were 1 base for V and 6 bases for J; bases not matched to a gene: 3. CDR3 amino acids: CASSLIAGAAGELFF. The CDR3 region has the DNA TGTGCCAGCAGCTTAATAGCGGGAGCGGCCGGGGAGCTGTTTTTT. Using reference TRBV7-3 and TRBJ2-2 for the parts outside the CDR3, the full variable domain is GAGVSQTPSNKVTEKGKYVELRCDPISGHTALYWYRQSLGQGPEFLIYFQGTGAADDSGLPNDRFFAVRPEGSVSTLKIQRTERGDSAVYLCASSLIAGAAGELFFGEGSRLTVL.

This clonotype has only a few counts. The V gene is TRBV5-1, the J gene TRBJ2-1; D call uncertain. Germline values: CDR1 SGHRS, CDR2 YFSETQ. The CDR3 consists of 12 residues. Trimming stripped 3 bases from V and 6 bases from J, with 7 bases between. In DNA form, the CDR3 reads TGCGCCAGCAGCTCCCTTACCAATGAGCAGTTCTTC. Translated, it gives CASSSLTNEQFF.

This chain connects TRBV19 to TRBJ2-1, with D uncertain. Germline-derived CDR1 and CDR2 are LNHDA and SQIVND (reference sequence). The ends were cut back, 3 bases at V and 9 bases at J, with 12 bases in the middle. The CDR3 is 13 residues long. The chain's CDR3 is CASSIGVGVEQFF. The CDR3 DNA sequence: TGTGCCAGTAGTATTGGGGTTGGCGTTGAGCAGTTCTTC.

A word on this clonotype: One end of the junction does not line up with germline, which may come from a read error. This chain joins TRBV20-1 and TRBJ2-7; 7 bases agree with TRBD1. This CDR3 has 13 amino acids. The germline gives CDR1 DFQATT, CDR2 SNEGSKA (reference sequence). CDR3 bases: TGCAGTGTTAGAGATGGGACAGAATACGAGCAGTACTTC. Amino acids: CSVRDGTEYEQYF.

This chain joins TRBV19 and TRBJ2-3, with 11 bases matching TRBD2. V trimming: 1 base; J trimming: 0 bases; junction bases outside the gene matches: 3. This CDR3 is 17 amino acids long. Germline V lookup: CDR1 LNHDA, CDR2 SQIVND (reference sequence). The chain's CDR3 is CASSIGRLAGSTDTQYF. CDR3 nucleotide sequence: TGTGCCAGTAGTATAGGTAGACTAGCGGGAAGCACAGATACGCAGTATTTT.

This clonotype was seen a handful of times. The gene calls are TRBV6-2 or TRBV6-3 and TRBJ2-2; 12 bases align to TRBD1. The junction had 3 bases not matched to a gene; V was cut back by 4 bases and J by 6 bases. Germline CDR1 and CDR2: MNHEY and SVGEGT. CDR3 length: 15 amino acids. Here the CDR3 reads CASSWDRGRPGELFF. CDR3 nucleotide sequence: TGTGCCAGCAGTTGGGACAGGGGGCGACCCGGGGAGCTGTTTTTT.